The 3 T cell receptor beta chains below all came from one sample that was sequenced in a study of T cell responses to AZD1222 COVID-19 vaccine. The table came from immunoSEQ multiplex PCR; TCRdb's copy has only in-frame clones and leaves some out. The sample yields 150,000 or so clones, approximately 94% seen once. The material was peripheral blood, obtained 28 days after the second AZD1222 dose. The source is an adult who received the AZD1222 COVID-19 vaccine.

The rearrangement uses TRBV5-4 and TRBJ1-2; possible D gene TRBD1, 5 bases. CDR1 is SGHNT, CDR2 YYREEE, per germline (reference sequence). The CDR3 totals 13 residues. The V gene lost 4 bases and the J gene lost 4 bases, with 11 bases spanning the gap. CDR3 sequence reads: CASSLGASYGYTF. The CDR3 DNA follows: TGTGCCAGCAGCCTAGGGGCATCCTATGGCTACACCTTC.

This clone was counted once. The chain uses TRBV5-8 and TRBJ1-2; 7 bases line up with TRBD1. Per the germline V gene, CDR1 is SGHTS and CDR2 is YDEGEE. V shed 4 bases and J 5 bases; nucleotides not matched to a gene: 11. The CDR3 spans 15 residues. CDR3 protein: CASSDGTAKTYGYTF. In nucleotides, the CDR3 is TGTGCCAGCAGCGACGGGACAGCCAAGACTTATGGCTACACCTTC.

V usage is TRBV5-5 and J usage is TRBJ1-2, with D unresolved. CDR1 and CDR2 from the germline V gene are SGHKS and YYEKEE (reference sequence). The germline V and J ends were trimmed by 0 bases and 6 bases, with 12 bases remaining between them. The CDR3 has 14 amino acids. This CDR3 is CASSLVGSGDGYTF. For the CDR3, the DNA is TGTGCCAGCAGCTTGGTCGGCAGCGGGGATGGCTACACCTTC.